This T cell receptor beta chain was identified during a study of T cell repertoires in cytomegalovirus infection. The overall study: It was the public TCR beta signatures that indicated both CMV infection and matching HLA type. Study results and limitations: There were HLA-C-restricted CMV-specific TCR beta clonotypes dominating the ex vivo response.

Comment on this clonotype: Its cognate antigen is unknown.

TCRdb called the reads again in MiXCR, with one record for every CDR3 protein. Of hundreds of thousands of distinct CDR3 sequences detected, about a sixth appear once; the ten largest clones hold 12%. The CDR3 spans 17 residues. Trimming took off 2 bases at V and 3 bases at J, with 17 bases between the two ends. The germline V gene has CDR1 MNHEY and CDR2 SVGAGI. The chain recombines TRBV6-5 with TRBJ2-1; the D is unclear. The sample was PBMCs. The TCR was taken from a human donor in good health (CMV status not recorded). Some clones in this sample may be carry-over from other donors' samples. The CDR3 is CASSYRLVGSGYNEQFF. CDR3 in DNA: TGTGCCAGCAGTTACCGGTTGGTCGGCTCTGGCTACAATGAGCAGTTCTTC.